The TCR beta chain under discussion was sequenced for a study of blood T cells in healthy people across ages. With a J-beta primer mix and a sample-barcoded 5' primer, a second PCR ran about 7 to 12 cycles. TCRdb re-called the 5' RACE reads through MiXCR, storing one row per CDR3 protein. The sample includes roughly 2 million distinct CDR3 sequences, just under 50% seen only once; the top ten take less than 2.5%. Broader study findings: Without sorted subsets, naive and antigen-experienced compartments could not be conclusively compared. Both naive CD4+ cell counts and diversity were greater in long-lived donors than in aged donors.

The germline gives CDR1 MNHEY, CDR2 SMNVEV (reference sequence). This CDR3 region has 13 residues. The ends were cut back, 6 bases at V and 4 bases at J, with 12 bases in the middle. Worth noting for this clonotype: Its antigen is not known.

This rearrangement joins TRBV27 to TRBJ1-2; D remains ambiguous. The sequence was collected from a woman in her 40s in good health. The sample comprised blood. CDR3 DNA sequence: TGTGCCAGCAGGACTTCCGCCCTCTATGGCTACACCTTC. This codes for CASRTSALYGYTF.